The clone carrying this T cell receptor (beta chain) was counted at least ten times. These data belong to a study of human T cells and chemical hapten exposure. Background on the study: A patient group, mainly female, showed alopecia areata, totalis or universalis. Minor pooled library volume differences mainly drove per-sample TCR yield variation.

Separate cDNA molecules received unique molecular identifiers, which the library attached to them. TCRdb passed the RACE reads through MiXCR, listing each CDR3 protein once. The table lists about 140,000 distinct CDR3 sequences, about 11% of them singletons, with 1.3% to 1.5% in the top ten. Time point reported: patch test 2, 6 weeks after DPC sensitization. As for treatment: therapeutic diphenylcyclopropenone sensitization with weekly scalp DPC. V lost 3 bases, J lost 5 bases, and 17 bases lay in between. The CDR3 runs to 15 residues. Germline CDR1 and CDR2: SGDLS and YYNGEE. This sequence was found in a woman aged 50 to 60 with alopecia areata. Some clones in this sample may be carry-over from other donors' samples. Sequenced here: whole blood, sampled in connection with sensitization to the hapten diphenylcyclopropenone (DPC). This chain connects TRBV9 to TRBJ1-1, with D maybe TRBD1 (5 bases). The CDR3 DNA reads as TGTGCCAGCAGCGGAGGAGCGGCCCGGGGGACTGAAGCTTTCTTT. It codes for CASSGGAARGTEAFF.